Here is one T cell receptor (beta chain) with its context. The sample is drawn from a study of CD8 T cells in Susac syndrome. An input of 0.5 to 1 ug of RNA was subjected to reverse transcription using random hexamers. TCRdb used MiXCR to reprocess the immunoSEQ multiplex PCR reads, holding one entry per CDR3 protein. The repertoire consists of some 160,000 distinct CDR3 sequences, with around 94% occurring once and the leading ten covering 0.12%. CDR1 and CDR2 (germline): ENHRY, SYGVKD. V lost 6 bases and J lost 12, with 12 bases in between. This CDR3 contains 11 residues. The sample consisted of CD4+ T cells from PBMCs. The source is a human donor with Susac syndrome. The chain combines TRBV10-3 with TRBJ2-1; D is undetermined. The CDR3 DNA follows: TGTGCCATCAGGGAAGAGACGCTGCAGTTCTTC. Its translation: CAIREETLQFF.